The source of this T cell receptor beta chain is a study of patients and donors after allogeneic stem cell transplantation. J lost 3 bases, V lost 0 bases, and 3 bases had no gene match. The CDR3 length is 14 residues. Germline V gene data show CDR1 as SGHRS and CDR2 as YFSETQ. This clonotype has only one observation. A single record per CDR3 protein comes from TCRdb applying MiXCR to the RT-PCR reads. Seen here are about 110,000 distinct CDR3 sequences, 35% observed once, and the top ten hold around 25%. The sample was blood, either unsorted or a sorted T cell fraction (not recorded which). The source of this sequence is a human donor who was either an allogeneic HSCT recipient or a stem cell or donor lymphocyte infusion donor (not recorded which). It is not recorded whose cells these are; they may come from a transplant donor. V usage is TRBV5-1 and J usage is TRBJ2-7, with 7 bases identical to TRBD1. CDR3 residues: CASSLEGGGYEQYF. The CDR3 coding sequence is TGCGCCAGCAGCTTGGAAGGGGGCGGCTACGAGCAGTACTTC.